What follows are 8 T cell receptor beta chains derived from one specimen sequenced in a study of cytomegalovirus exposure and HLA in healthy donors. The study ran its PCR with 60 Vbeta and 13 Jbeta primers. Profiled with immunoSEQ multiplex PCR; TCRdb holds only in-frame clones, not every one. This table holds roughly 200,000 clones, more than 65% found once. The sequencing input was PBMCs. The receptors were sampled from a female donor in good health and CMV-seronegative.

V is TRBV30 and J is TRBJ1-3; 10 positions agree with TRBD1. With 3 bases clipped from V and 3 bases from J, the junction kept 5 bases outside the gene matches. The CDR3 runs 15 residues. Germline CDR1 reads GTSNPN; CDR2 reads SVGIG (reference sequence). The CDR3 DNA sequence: TGTGCCTGGAGCCGACAGGGGGCATTTGGAAACACCATATATTTT. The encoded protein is CAWSRQGAFGNTIYF. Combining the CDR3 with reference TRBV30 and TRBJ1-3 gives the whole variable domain SQTIHQWPATLVQPVGSPLSLECTVEGTSNPNLYWYRQAAGRGLQLLFYSVGIGQISSEVPQNLSASRPQDRQFILSSKKLLLSDSGFYLCAWSRQGAFGNTIYFGEGSWLTVV.

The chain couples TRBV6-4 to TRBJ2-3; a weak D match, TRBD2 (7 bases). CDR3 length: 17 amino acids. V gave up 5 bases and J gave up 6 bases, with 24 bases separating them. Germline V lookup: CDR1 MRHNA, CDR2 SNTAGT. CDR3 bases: TGTGCCAGCAGTCCCTTTCCCGGGCGGGGGCTCCACGATACGCAGTATTTT. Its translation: CASSPFPGRGLHDTQYF.

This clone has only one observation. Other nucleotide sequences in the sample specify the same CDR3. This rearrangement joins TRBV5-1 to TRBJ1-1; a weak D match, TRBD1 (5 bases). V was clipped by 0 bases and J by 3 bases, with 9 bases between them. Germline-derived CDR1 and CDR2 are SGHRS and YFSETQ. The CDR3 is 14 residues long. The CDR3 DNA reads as TGCGCCAGCAGCTTGGGAAGGGGCTACACTGAAGCTTTCTTT. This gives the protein CASSLGRGYTEAFF.

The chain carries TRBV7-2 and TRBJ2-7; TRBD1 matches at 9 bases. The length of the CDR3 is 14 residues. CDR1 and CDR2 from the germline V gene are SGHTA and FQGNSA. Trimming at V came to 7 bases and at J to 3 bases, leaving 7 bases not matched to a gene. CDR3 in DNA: TGTGCCAGCACCGCCGGACAGGGGTTCTACGAGCAGTACTTC. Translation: CASTAGQGFYEQYF.

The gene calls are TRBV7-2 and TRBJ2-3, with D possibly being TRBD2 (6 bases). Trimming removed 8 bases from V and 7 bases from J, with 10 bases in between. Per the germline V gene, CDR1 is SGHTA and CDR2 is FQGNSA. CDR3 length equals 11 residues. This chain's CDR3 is CASGTDYTQYF. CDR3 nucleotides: TGTGCCAGCGGGACTGACTATACGCAGTATTTT.

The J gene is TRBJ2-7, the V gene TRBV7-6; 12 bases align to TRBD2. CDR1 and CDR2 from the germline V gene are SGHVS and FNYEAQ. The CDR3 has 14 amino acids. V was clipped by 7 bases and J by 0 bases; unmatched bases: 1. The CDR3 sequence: CASTSGGDSYEQYF. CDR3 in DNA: TGTGCCAGCACTAGCGGGGGGGACTCCTACGAGCAGTACTTC.

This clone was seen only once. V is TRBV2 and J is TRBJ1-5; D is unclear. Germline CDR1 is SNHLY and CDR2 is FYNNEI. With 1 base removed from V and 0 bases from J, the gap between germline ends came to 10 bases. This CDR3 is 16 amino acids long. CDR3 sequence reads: CASSEGRFYSNQPQHF. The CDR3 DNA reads TGTGCCAGCAGTGAAGGCAGATTTTATAGCAATCAGCCCCAGCATTTT.

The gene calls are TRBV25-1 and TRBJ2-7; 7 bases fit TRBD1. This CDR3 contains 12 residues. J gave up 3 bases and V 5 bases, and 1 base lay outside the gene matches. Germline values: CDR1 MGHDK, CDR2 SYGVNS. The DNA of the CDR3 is TGTGCCAGCAGTCGGGACAGCTACGAGCAGTACTTC. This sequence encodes CASSRDSYEQYF.